This T cell receptor beta chain was recovered during a study of T-cell reconstitution after alpha-beta-depleted transplantation in children. Overall study results and limits: The origin of alpha-beta T cells about two months after transplant was reportedly several hundred expanded graft clones.

This clonotype came up many times. The antigen is undetermined. CDR1 is KGHDR and CDR2 is SFDVKD in the germline V gene. The CDR3 is 15 residues long. Trimming took off 2 bases at V and 5 bases at J, with 14 bases between the two ends. Unique molecular identifiers were incorporated when the TCRbeta library was constructed. Each CDR3 protein is one row after TCRdb ran MiXCR on the PCR reads. Of approximately 490,000 distinct CDR3 sequences listed, about 11% are singletons. The sequencing used PBMCs, collected before TCRalphabeta/CD19-depleted stem cell transplant. The gene calls are TRBV24-1 and TRBJ2-5, with a tentative D call TRBD1 (6 bases). The TCR originated in a child aged 2-15 years with inherited bone marrow failure, due to receive a stem cell transplant. This CDR3 is CATSDSGQGQETQYF. The CDR3 bases are TGTGCCACCAGTGATTCAGGGCAGGGGCAGGAGACCCAGTACTTC.